The next 9 T cell receptor beta chains were all read from a single sample in a study. Each CDR3 protein is one row after TCRdb ran MiXCR on the 5' RACE reads. The sample holds fewer than 55,000 distinct CDR3 sequences, 22% seen once. Treg sorting used a CD4+CD25+CD127-/low gate. The specimen sequenced was Tregs sorted from a lymph node. The source is a female donor with breast cancer.

This clonotype is judged medium-sized. CDR3 coding DNA: TGTGCCAGCAGCACCAACACCTACAATGAGCAGTTCTTC. This encodes CASSTNTYNEQFF. The gene calls are TRBV7-2 and TRBJ2-1; no clear D. In germline, CDR1 is SGHTA, CDR2 FQGNSA. The CDR3 runs 13 residues. Trimming removed 5 bases at V and 2 bases at J, with 7 bases between.

This clonotype was found a few times. The rearrangement joins TRBV12-3 or TRBV12-4 to TRBJ2-5; no firm D call. The CDR3 runs 13 residues. Deletions cut 6 bases from V and 4 bases from J, with 12 bases between. CDR3 in DNA: TGTGCCAGCAGCGTTGGATCACGAGAGACCCAGTACTTC. It is translated as CASSVGSRETQYF.

On this clonotype: A much larger clone lies a single base off, so this may be a read error. The genes are TRBV29-1 and TRBJ2-1; 7 bases are a match to TRBD2. The V gene's germline CDR1 is SQVTM and CDR2 ANQGSEA. This CDR3 has 14 residues. The CDR3 region has the DNA TGCGGCGTGCCTGGGACTACCCATCGGGGTGAGCAGTTCTTC. This gives the protein CGVPGTTHRGEQFF.

The rearrangement joins TRBV12-3 or TRBV12-4 to TRBJ1-2; D gene ambiguous. Trimming left V 7 bases short and J 5 bases short, with 11 bases between. The CDR3 length is 12 residues. CDR3 nucleotide sequence: TGTGCCAGCACCGACCCTGGGTATGGCTACACCTTC. Translation: CASTDPGYGYTF.

There are a few counts of this clonotype. V is TRBV7-8 and J is TRBJ2-5; no definite D call. The CDR3 is made up of 13 amino acids. With 5 bases removed from V and 2 bases from J, the gap between germline ends came to 9 bases. The germline V gene has CDR1 SGHVS and CDR2 FQNEAQ. The CDR3 is CASSAAPQETQYF. DNA of the CDR3: TGTGCCAGCAGCGCAGCGCCGCAAGAGACCCAGTACTTC.

Ten or more counts support this clonotype. The chain employs TRBV10-2 and TRBJ1-5; D call uncertain. CDR1 WSHSY and CDR2 SAAADI come from the germline V gene. This CDR3 region has 12 residues. V gave up 2 bases and J gave up 7 bases, with 6 bases separating them. This CDR3 reads CASSEVGQPQHF. The CDR3, as DNA: TGCGCCAGCAGTGAGGTTGGGCAGCCCCAGCATTTT.

This clonotype was seen a single time. The V call is TRBV11-2, the J call TRBJ2-7; 9 nucleotides line up with TRBD1. The CDR3 consists of 17 residues. V lost 4 bases, J lost 6 bases, and 16 bases stayed unmatched. Germline V gene lookup returns CDR1 SGHAT and CDR2 FQNNGV. The CDR3 is CASSSGTGTGMSAEQYF. The DNA of the CDR3 is TGTGCCAGCAGCTCAGGAACCGGGACAGGGATGTCCGCCGAGCAGTACTTC.

The table lists this clonotype with many counts. The V call is TRBV20-1, the J call TRBJ1-4; the match to TRBD1 covers 10 bases. The ends lost 2 bases at V and 6 bases at J; junction bases unmatched: 15. Germline CDR1 DFQATT, CDR2 SNEGSKA (reference sequence). The CDR3 sequence is 18 residues long. CDR3 DNA: TGCAGTGCTAGACTAAACCCGGGACAGGGGAGAGGTGATGAAAAACTGTTTTTT. It codes for CSARLNPGQGRGDEKLFF.

For this clonotype: Since a much larger clone is just one base distant, this may be a read error. The CDR3 loop is CTSSRHGPSEAQHF. In DNA, the CDR3 is TGTACCAGCAGTCGCCATGGGCCTTCAGAGGCCCAGCATTTT. The V call is TRBV12-3 or TRBV12-4, the J call TRBJ1-5; D call uncertain. The CDR3 is 14 residues long.